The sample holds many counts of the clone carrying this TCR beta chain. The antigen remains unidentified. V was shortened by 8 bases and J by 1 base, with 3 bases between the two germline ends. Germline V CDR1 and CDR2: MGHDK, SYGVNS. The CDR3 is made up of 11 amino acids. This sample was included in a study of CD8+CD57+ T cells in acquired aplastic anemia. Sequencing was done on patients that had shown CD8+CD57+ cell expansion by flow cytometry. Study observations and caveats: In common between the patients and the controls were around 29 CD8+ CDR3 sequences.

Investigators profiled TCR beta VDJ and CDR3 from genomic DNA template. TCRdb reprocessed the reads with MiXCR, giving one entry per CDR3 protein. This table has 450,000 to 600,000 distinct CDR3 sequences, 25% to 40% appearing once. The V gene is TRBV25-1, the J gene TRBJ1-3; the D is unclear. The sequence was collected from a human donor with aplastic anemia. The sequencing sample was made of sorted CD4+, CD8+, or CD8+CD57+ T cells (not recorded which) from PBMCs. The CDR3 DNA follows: TGTGCCAGCGTTTCTGGAAACACCATATATTTT. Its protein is CASVSGNTIYF. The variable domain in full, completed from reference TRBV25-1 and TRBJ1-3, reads EADIYQTPRYLVIGTGKKITLECSQTMGHDKMYWYQQDPGMELHLIHYSYGVNSTEKGDLSSESTVSRIRTEHFPLTLESARPSHTSQYLCASVSGNTIYFGEGSWLTVV.